The 30 T cell receptor beta chains listed next were all sequenced from one sample in a study of T cells in Graves' hyperthyroidism and ophthalmopathy. It was RNA transcripts that yielded the amplified TCR beta CDR3 regions. The TCR CDR3 was amplified in a first-round RT-PCR using the HTBI primer set. One entry per CDR3 protein results from TCRdb running MiXCR on the multiplex PCR reads. The data show about 620,000 distinct CDR3 sequences, 15% to 20% seen once. The source material was blood. These receptors all stem from a woman in her twenties or thirties with Graves' hyperthyroidism.

The CDR3 spells CASRNGLSSYEQFF. DNA for the CDR3: TGCGCCAGTCGAAACGGGTTGAGCTCCTACGAGCAGTTCTTC. V is TRBV5-1 and J is TRBJ2-7; D call uncertain. The J call may be faulty, since TRBJ2-1 better matches the DNA end. Germline values: CDR1 SGHRS, CDR2 YFSETQ. The CDR3 is 14 residues long.

This clonotype showed up many times. This sequence joins TRBV11-2 and TRBJ2-1; D gene uncertain. V lost 4 bases, J lost 1 base, and 11 bases lay in between. From germline, CDR1 is SGHAT and CDR2 FQNNGV. The CDR3 covers 15 residues. The CDR3, as DNA: TGTGCCAGCAGCTATGGGCCCGCATCCTACAATGAGCAGTTCTTC. Its translation: CASSYGPASYNEQFF.

This clonotype has ten or more counts. This chain uses TRBV27 with TRBJ2-5, with 11 bases matching TRBD1. Germline V CDR1 and CDR2: MNHEY, SMNVEV (reference sequence). The CDR3 has 14 residues. J lost 3 bases, V lost 8 bases, and 5 bases had no gene match. The DNA of the CDR3 is TGTGCCAGCGGATGGACAGGGGGCGAAGAGACCCAGTACTTC. The encoded protein is CASGWTGGEETQYF.

The genes are TRBV7-2 and TRBJ1-1, with D unclear. Looked up from germline, CDR1 is SGHTA and CDR2 is FQGNSA. CDR3 length: 13 residues. V shed 1 base and J shed 8 bases, with 11 bases lying between them. The CDR3 DNA is TGTGCCAGCAGCTTAGATTATACGAAAGAAGCTTTCTTT. It is translated as CASSLDYTKEAFF.

Ten or more counts support this clonotype. The genes are TRBV20-1 and TRBJ1-1; 8 nucleotides match TRBD1. The junction had 7 bases not matched to a gene; V was cut back by 3 bases and J by 1 base. The CDR3 contains 15 residues. In germline, CDR1 is DFQATT, CDR2 SNEGSKA (reference sequence). The CDR3 coding sequence is TGCAGTGCTAGTGAAGACAGGGGAACGAACACTGAAGCTTTCTTT. Amino acids: CSASEDRGTNTEAFF.

This clonotype was observed many times. The genes are TRBV29-1 and TRBJ2-5; tentative D call: TRBD2 (7 bases). V was trimmed by 6 bases and J by 5 bases, leaving 16 bases between them. This CDR3 is 13 amino acids long. Germline V gene sequence: CDR1 SQVTM, CDR2 ANQGSEA. The CDR3: CSVRGLGGETQYF. DNA for the CDR3: TGCAGCGTCCGCGGACTAGGGGGGGAGACCCAGTACTTC.

This clonotype was recorded at least ten times. The rearrangement uses TRBV7-2 and TRBJ1-1; D might be TRBD1 (5 bases). CDR1 and CDR2 (germline): SGHTA, FQGNSA. The germline V and J ends were trimmed by 10 bases and 2 bases, with 20 bases remaining between them. The CDR3 is made up of 15 amino acids. CDR3 nucleotides: TGTGCCATCAAGGAGTGGGGCCAGAGTAACACTGAAGCTTTCTTT. Residues: CAIKEWGQSNTEAFF.

This clonotype was seen at least ten times. The gene calls are TRBV15 and TRBJ2-7, with D tentatively TRBD1 (6 bases). Germline V gene sequence: CDR1 LNHNV, CDR2 YYDKDF (reference sequence). The V gene lost 8 bases and the J gene lost 4 bases, with 15 bases spanning the gap. This CDR3 spans 13 amino acids. This CDR3 is CATAVGQYYEQYF. CDR3 DNA sequence: TGTGCCACCGCGGTCGGACAGTATTACGAGCAGTACTTC.

J is TRBJ2-1 and V is TRBV3-1; D could derive from TRBD1 or TRBD2 (6 bases each). This CDR3 region has 14 residues. Looked up from germline, CDR1 is LGHDT and CDR2 is YNNKEL (reference sequence). V lost 2 bases and J 9 bases, leaving 14 bases between the germline ends. DNA of the CDR3: TGTGCCAGCAGCCAAATAGGGGGGCCGGGTGAGCAGTTCTTC. Translating it yields CASSQIGGPGEQFF.

This clonotype was counted between two and nine times. The chain has TRBV25-1 and TRBJ1-1; the D gene is possibly TRBD1 (6 bases). Trimming left V 3 bases short and J 0 bases short, with 17 bases between. CDR3 length: 17 amino acids. Germline CDR1 is MGHDK and CDR2 is SYGVNS. The CDR3 protein is CASSEGRPGQLNTEAFF. DNA for the CDR3: TGTGCCAGCAGTGAGGGAAGACCAGGACAGCTGAACACTGAAGCTTTCTTT. Based on the CDR3 plus reference TRBV25-1 and TRBJ1-1, the full variable domain is EADIYQTPRYLVIGTGKKITLECSQTMGHDKMYWYQQDPGMELHLIHYSYGVNSTEKGDLSSESTVSRIRTEHFPLTLESARPSHTSQYLCASSEGRPGQLNTEAFFGQGTRLTVV.

The chain links TRBV20-1 to TRBJ2-7, with 8 bases fitting TRBD2. CDR3 length equals 12 residues. Per germline, CDR1 DFQATT and CDR2 SNEGSKA (reference sequence). CDR3 bases: TGCAGCTGGGGGCGGGAGGACTACGAGCAGTACTTC. Its protein is CSWGREDYEQYF.

This clonotype was counted a few times. The chain employs TRBV2 and TRBJ1-5; the D is unclear. Germline CDR1 is SNHLY and CDR2 is FYNNEI. Between the trimmed V and J ends, which lost 6 bases and 1 base, there was a span of 13 bases. The CDR3 runs to 15 residues. CDR3 sequence reads: CASRANEGSNQPQHF. In DNA form, the CDR3 reads TGTGCCAGCAGAGCGAATGAAGGGAGCAATCAGCCCCAGCATTTT.

This clonotype was seen ten or more times. The CDR3 loop is CASSSAVPGELFF. CDR3 nucleotides: TGTGCCAGCAGTTCAGCGGTCCCCGGGGAGCTGTTTTTT. This chain links TRBV27 with TRBJ2-2; D is possibly TRBD2 (5 bases). CDR3 size: 13 residues. The germline gives CDR1 MNHEY, CDR2 SMNVEV (reference sequence). Trimming shortened V by 4 bases and J by 6 bases, and 9 bases separated the two germline ends.

The rearrangement uses TRBV5-1 and TRBJ2-2; a possible D gene is TRBD2 (5 bases). Deletions cut 4 bases from V and 6 bases from J, with 10 bases between. The CDR3 runs 13 residues. Germline CDR1 and CDR2: SGHRS and YFSETQ. DNA of the CDR3: TGCGCCAGCAGCATTAGCGTCGCCGGGGAGCTGTTTTTT. Protein product: CASSISVAGELFF.

The chain joins TRBV12-5 to TRBJ2-5; 12 nucleotides agree with TRBD2. Germline lookup yields CDR1 LGHNT and CDR2 FRNRAP. This CDR3 region has 17 residues. V gave up 1 base and J gave up 1 base; unmatched junction bases: 4. The CDR3 spells CASGLERLAGVQETQYF. DNA of the CDR3: TGTGCTAGTGGTTTGGAACGACTAGCGGGAGTCCAAGAGACCCAGTACTTC.

Only a few counts were recorded for this clonotype. The J gene is TRBJ2-3, the V gene TRBV12-3 or TRBV12-4; D is undetermined. V lost 1 base, J lost 4 bases, and 9 bases lay in between. This CDR3 has 14 residues. DNA for the CDR3: TGTGCCAGCAGTTTAGGTAGGACGCCAGATACGCAGTATTTT. It codes for CASSLGRTPDTQYF.

This clonotype was detected many times. This chain links TRBV12-3 or TRBV12-4 with TRBJ2-7; 8 nucleotides match TRBD2. Unmatched junction bases numbered 3, after V lost 7 bases and J lost 7 bases. There are 11 residues in the CDR3. CDR3 nucleotide sequence: TGTGCCAGCACTACGGGGGGGGAGCAGTACTTC. This codes for CASTTGGEQYF.

This chain joins TRBV19 and TRBJ1-4; D remains ambiguous. Deletions cut 3 bases from V and 8 bases from J, with 22 bases between. Germline CDR1 reads LNHDA; CDR2 reads SQIVND (reference sequence). The CDR3 totals 17 residues. CDR3 residues: CASSIGNVRRGLEKLFF. CDR3 DNA: TGTGCCAGTAGTATCGGAAATGTGAGGCGGGGTCTGGAAAAACTGTTTTTT.

This clonotype came up many times. V usage is TRBV11-3 and J usage is TRBJ2-7; D is possibly TRBD1 (5 bases). V dropped 1 base and J dropped 5 bases, with 12 bases sitting between them. This CDR3 is built from 14 residues. Germline values: CDR1 SGHNT, CDR2 YENEEA. This chain's CDR3 is CASSLVPSGHEQYF. Here the CDR3 DNA reads TGTGCCAGCAGCTTAGTCCCGTCAGGGCACGAGCAGTACTTC. Drawing the rest from reference TRBV11-3 and TRBJ2-7, the complete variable domain is EAGVVQSPRYKIIEKKQPVAFWCNPISGHNTLYWYLQNLGQGPELLIRYENEEAVDDSQLPKDRFSAERLKGVDSTLKIQPAELGDSAVYLCASSLVPSGHEQYFGPGTRLTVT.

This clonotype has ten or more counts. This chain links TRBV12-3 or TRBV12-4 with TRBJ2-1; 8 nucleotides agree with TRBD2. V lost 6 bases, J lost 3 bases, and 7 bases stayed unmatched. The CDR3 covers 15 residues. Written as DNA, the CDR3 is TGTGCCAGCAGATCCCTAGCGGGCGTCTACAATGAGCAGTTCTTC. Protein product: CASRSLAGVYNEQFF.

This clonotype was seen ten or more times. CDR3 bases: TGTGCCAGCAGCTCCTGGAAGTACAATGAGCAGTTCTTC. This translates into CASSSWKYNEQFF. This rearrangement joins TRBV11-2 to TRBJ2-1; no clear D. Germline V gene sequence: CDR1 SGHAT, CDR2 FQNNGV. V gave up 4 bases and J gave up 4 bases, with 8 bases separating them. This CDR3 is built from 13 residues.

This clonotype showed up just a few times. The chain carries TRBV9 and TRBJ2-1, with 7 bases fitting TRBD1. CDR3 size: 15 residues. In germline, CDR1 is SGDLS, CDR2 YYNGEE. With V trimmed by 0 bases and J by 6 bases, 6 bases remained unmatched. CDR3 loop: CASSVEGNRGNEQFF. The CDR3 bases are TGTGCCAGCAGCGTAGAAGGGAACAGGGGCAATGAGCAGTTCTTC. Full variable domain (missing parts from reference TRBV9 and TRBJ2-1): DSGVTQTPKHLITATGQRVTLRCSPRSGDLSVYWYQQSLDQGLQFLIQYYNGEERAKGNILERFSAQQFPDLHSELNLSSLELGDSALYFCASSVEGNRGNEQFFGPGTRLTVL.

This chain connects TRBV7-9 to TRBJ2-7; D uncertain. Between the trimmed V and J ends, which lost 6 bases and 2 bases, there was a span of 8 bases. The CDR3 consists of 12 residues. Germline V gene sequence: CDR1 SEHNR, CDR2 FQNEAQ (reference sequence). This CDR3 reads CASSTSTYEQYF. CDR3 bases: TGTGCCAGCAGTACTTCCACCTACGAGCAGTACTTC.

The rearrangement uses TRBV20-1 and TRBJ2-7, with 10 bases that match TRBD2. The CDR3 totals 16 residues. J was trimmed by 7 bases and V by 0 bases; bases with no gene match: 12. The germline gives CDR1 DFQATT, CDR2 SNEGSKA (reference sequence). This CDR3 is CSAREKVLAGRGEQYF. In DNA form, the CDR3 reads TGCAGTGCTAGAGAAAAGGTACTAGCGGGACGAGGTGAGCAGTACTTC.

At least ten counts were recorded for this clonotype. This CDR3 reads CASSLPSGDGSPLHF. The DNA of the CDR3 is TGTGCCAGCAGCTTACCTAGCGGGGATGGTTCACCCCTCCACTTT. The chain is built from TRBV11-2 and TRBJ1-6; D not resolved. Trimming left V 2 bases short and J 9 bases short, with 14 bases between. The germline V gene encodes CDR1 SGHAT and CDR2 FQNNGV. The CDR3 extends over 15 amino acids. The complete variable domain, with remaining parts taken from reference TRBV11-2 and TRBJ1-6, reads EAGVAQSPRYKIIEKRQSVAFWCNPISGHATLYWYQQILGQGPKLLIQFQNNGVVDDSQLPKDRFSAERLKGVDSTLKIQPAKLEDSAVYLCASSLPSGDGSPLHFGNGTRLTVT.

Many counts were recorded for this clonotype. This chain connects TRBV7-2 to TRBJ2-3, with D possibly being TRBD2 (6 bases). The CDR3 totals 15 residues. The V gene lost 6 bases and the J gene lost 0 bases, with 13 bases spanning the gap. The germline gives CDR1 SGHTA, CDR2 FQGNSA. This chain's CDR3 is CASRLLAQSTDTQYF. The CDR3 nucleotides read TGTGCCAGCAGGCTACTAGCACAGAGCACAGATACGCAGTATTTT.

The sample holds many counts of this clonotype. CDR3 sequence: CASSIPPGTGLYGYTF. Written as DNA, the CDR3 is TGTGCCAGCAGTATACCTCCCGGGACAGGGCTTTATGGCTACACCTTC. The chain couples TRBV11-2 to TRBJ1-2; TRBD1 matches 9 bases. V was pared by 6 bases and J by 5 bases, with 13 bases of the junction left unmatched. Germline loops: CDR1 SGHAT, CDR2 FQNNGV. The CDR3 spans 16 residues.

A few counts support this clonotype. This rearrangement joins TRBV29-1 to TRBJ1-5; a weak D match, TRBD1 (5 bases). Trimming took 7 bases from V and 1 from J, leaving 11 bases between them. This CDR3 spans 13 amino acids. The V gene's germline CDR1 is SQVTM and CDR2 ANQGSEA. For the CDR3, the DNA is TGCAGCGCTACTTGGGGGAGCAATCAGCCCCAGCATTTT. Translating it yields CSATWGSNQPQHF.

The gene calls are TRBV7-6 and TRBJ2-2; D is perhaps TRBD1 (6 bases). The CDR3 is 16 residues long. Germline V lookup: CDR1 SGHVS, CDR2 FNYEAQ. The V end lost 5 bases, the J end lost 6 bases, and 19 bases lay between the germline ends. Here the CDR3 reads CASSAAGTPTAGELFF. The CDR3 DNA reads as TGTGCCAGCAGCGCGGCCGGGACACCCACGGCCGGGGAGCTGTTTTTT. The complete variable domain, with remaining parts taken from reference TRBV7-6 and TRBJ2-2, reads GAGVSQSPRYKVTKRGQDVALRCDPISGHVSLYWYRQALGQGPEFLTYFNYEAQQDKSGLPNDRFSAERPEGSISTLTIQRTEQRDSAMYRCASSAAGTPTAGELFFGEGSRLTVL.

V and J are TRBV28 and TRBJ1-6; D is uncertain. Per the germline V gene, CDR1 is MDHEN and CDR2 is SYDVKM. Trimming removed 5 bases from V and 5 bases from J, with 10 bases in between. CDR3 length equals 14 residues. CDR3 DNA: TGTGCCAGCAGTCCCCAGCCAAATAATTCACCCCTCCACTTT. This gives the protein CASSPQPNNSPLHF.